In its sample, the clone carrying this T cell receptor (beta chain) is medium-sized. The source of the sample is a study of T and B cells in COVID-19 patients. Study-level background: Blood was sampled from COVID-19 patients who were either actively infected or recovered.

CDR1 is SQVTM, CDR2 ANQGSEA, per germline. V was pared by 0 bases and J by 1 base, with 13 bases between. The CDR3 sequence is 15 residues long. TRB rearrangements were amplified by multiplex PCR with BIOMED2 TRB-A/B primers. TCRdb called the multiplex PCR reads again in MiXCR, with one record for every CDR3 protein. The sample shows 1,500 to 1,800 distinct CDR3 sequences, less than 30% of them seen only once. TRB was amplified from around 230-520 ng of blood genomic DNA. The receptor was derived from a human donor with active COVID-19. V usage is TRBV29-1 and J usage is TRBJ2-7, with a weak D call TRBD2 (5 bases). The sequenced sample was blood. CDR3 residues: CSVEEGGSPSYEQYF. CDR3 nucleotides: TGCAGCGTTGAAGAGGGCGGGTCCCCATCCTACGAGCAGTACTTC.